This TCR beta chain emerged from a study of blood T cells in healthy people across ages. Whole-study findings and limits: PBMCs that were unsorted prevented a conclusive naive versus antigen-experienced comparison.

This clonotype was picked up a small number of times. Antigen unknown. Per the germline V gene, CDR1 is SGHRS and CDR2 is YFSETQ. V lost 1 base and J lost 4, with 13 bases in between. This CDR3 has 15 amino acids. A J-beta primer mix and a sample-barcoded 5' primer were used in a second PCR of roughly 6 to 12 cycles. TCRdb used MiXCR to reprocess the 5' RACE reads, holding one entry per CDR3 protein. Counted here are 1.5 million to 2 million distinct CDR3 sequences, less than 50% occurring once; the ten biggest clones make up less than 2.5%. The gene calls are TRBV5-1 and TRBJ2-3, with D possibly called TRBD1 or TRBD2 (5 bases each). Sequencing was performed on blood. The receptor comes from a woman in her 40s in good health. CDR3 sequence: CASSLTGPFPDTQYF. The CDR3 DNA reads as TGCGCCAGCAGCTTGACGGGACCTTTCCCAGATACGCAGTATTTT.